This TCR beta chain was found in a study of CD8 T cells in ankylosing spondylitis. This clonotype was seen more than once but under ten times. No antigen is known for it. Germline V CDR1 and CDR2: SGHVS, FQNEAQ. Trimming left V 0 bases short and J 3 bases short, with 15 bases between. The CDR3 covers 16 residues. Quantitative 5'-RACE with molecular barcodes was used to make the TCR beta libraries. TCRdb recomputed calls from the 5' RACE reads with MiXCR, one row per CDR3 protein. The sample records fewer than 500,000 distinct CDR3 sequences, roughly 25% being singletons. Study results and limitations: Reported data indicate significant enrichment of disease-linked clones within matched ankylosing spondylitis synovial fluid. Ankylosing spondylitis blood appeared to be characterized by a TCR beta motif of eight highly homologous variants. Disease-linked clones, CD8+, were relatively rare in peripheral blood. Earlier work had already found some motif variants in reactive arthritis synovial fluid and blood.

This chain connects TRBV7-8 to TRBJ2-7; possible D gene TRBD2, 6 bases. Material: blood, either unsorted or a sorted T cell fraction (not recorded which). The receptor was derived from a male donor with ankylosing spondylitis. The CDR3 DNA is TGTGCCAGCAGCTTAGCGGTTCGACTAGGTGACTACGAGCAGTACTTC. As protein: CASSLAVRLGDYEQYF.